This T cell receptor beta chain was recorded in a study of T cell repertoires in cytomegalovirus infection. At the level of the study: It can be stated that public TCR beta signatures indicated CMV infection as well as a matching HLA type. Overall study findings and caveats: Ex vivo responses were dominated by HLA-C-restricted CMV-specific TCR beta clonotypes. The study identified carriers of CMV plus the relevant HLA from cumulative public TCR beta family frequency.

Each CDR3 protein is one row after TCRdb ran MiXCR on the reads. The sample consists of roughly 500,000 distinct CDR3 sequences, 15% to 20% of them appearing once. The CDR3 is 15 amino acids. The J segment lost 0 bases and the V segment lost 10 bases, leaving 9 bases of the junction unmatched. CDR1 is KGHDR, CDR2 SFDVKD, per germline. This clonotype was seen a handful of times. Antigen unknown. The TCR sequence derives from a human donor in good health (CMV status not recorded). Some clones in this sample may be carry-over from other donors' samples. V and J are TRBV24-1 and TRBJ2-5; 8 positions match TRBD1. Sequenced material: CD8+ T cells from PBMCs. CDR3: CATGTGGGYQETQYF. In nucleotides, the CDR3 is TGTGCCACAGGGACAGGAGGGGGGTACCAAGAGACCCAGTACTTC.